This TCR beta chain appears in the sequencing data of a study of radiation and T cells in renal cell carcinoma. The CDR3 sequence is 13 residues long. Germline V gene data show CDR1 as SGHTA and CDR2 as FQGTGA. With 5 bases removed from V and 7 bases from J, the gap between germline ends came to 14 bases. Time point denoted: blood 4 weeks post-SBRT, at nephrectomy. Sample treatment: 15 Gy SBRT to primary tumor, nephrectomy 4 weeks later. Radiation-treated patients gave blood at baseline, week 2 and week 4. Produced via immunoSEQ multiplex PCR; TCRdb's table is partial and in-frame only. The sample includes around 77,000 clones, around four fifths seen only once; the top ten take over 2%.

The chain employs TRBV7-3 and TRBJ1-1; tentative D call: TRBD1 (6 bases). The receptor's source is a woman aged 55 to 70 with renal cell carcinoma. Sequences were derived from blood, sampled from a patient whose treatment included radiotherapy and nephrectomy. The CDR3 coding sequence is TGTGCCAGCAGCGTACAGGGCGGGAATGAAGCTTTCTTT. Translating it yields CASSVQGGNEAFF.